What follows are 23 T cell receptor beta chains derived from one specimen sequenced in a study of blood T cells in healthy people across ages. The use of a sample-barcoded 5' primer and a J-beta primer mix characterized a second PCR of about 6 to 12 cycles. TCRdb re-analysed the 5' RACE reads in MiXCR, keeping a single row per CDR3 protein. The profile shows about a million distinct CDR3 sequences, about 51% of them singletons. The sequencing input was blood. The receptor source for this set is a woman aged 55-75 years in good health.

The chain recombines TRBV29-1 with TRBJ2-7, with 10 positions matching TRBD1. The CDR3 contains 15 residues. From germline, CDR1 is SQVTM and CDR2 ANQGSEA. After removal of 6 bases from V and 1 base from J, the junction contained 9 bases not matched to a gene. This chain's CDR3 is CSVEDRGTTSYEQYF. CDR3 bases: TGCAGCGTGGAGGACAGGGGGACTACATCCTACGAGCAGTACTTC.

As DNA, the CDR3 is TGTGCCAGCAGCTTATGGGAGGACACTGAAGCTTTCTTT. This translates into CASSLWEDTEAFF. The chain recombines TRBV7-9 with TRBJ1-1, with D hard to call. CDR3 size: 13 residues. Trimming removed 2 bases at V and 3 bases at J, with 7 bases between. Germline V gives CDR1 SEHNR, CDR2 FQNEAQ (reference sequence).

The chain recombines TRBV4-2 with TRBJ2-3; TRBD2 agrees at 7 bases. Per germline, CDR1 LGHNA and CDR2 YNFKEQ. V was pared by 2 bases and J by 7 bases, with 6 bases of the junction left unmatched. The CDR3 extends over 14 amino acids. This CDR3 reads CASSQPREPYTQYF. The CDR3 coding sequence is TGTGCCAGCAGCCAACCGCGGGAGCCGTATACGCAGTATTTT.

The J gene is TRBJ2-5, the V gene TRBV28, with 8 bases fitting TRBD2. The CDR3 runs 16 residues. Germline values: CDR1 MDHEN, CDR2 SYDVKM. The J segment lost 4 bases and the V segment lost 3 bases, leaving 10 bases of the junction unmatched. The CDR3 loop is CASSFVRGGGLETQYF. As DNA, the CDR3 is TGTGCCAGCAGTTTTGTACGGGGGGGAGGATTAGAGACCCAGTACTTC.

The chain uses TRBV6-1 and TRBJ2-5; D possibly corresponds to TRBD1 (6 bases). The better agreement between TRBJ2-7 and the DNA end casts doubt on the J call. The germline CDR1 and CDR2 sequences are MNHNS and SASEGT. This CDR3 contains 12 residues. CDR3 sequence reads: CASTGQFYEQYF. In DNA, the CDR3 is TGTGCCAGCACAGGACAGTTCTACGAGCAGTACTTC.

This clonotype was seen only a few times. The chain has TRBV6-5 and TRBJ2-3, with TRBD1 matching over 7 bases. V lost 6 bases and J lost 1; bases outside the gene matches: 4. This CDR3 region has 14 residues. CDR1 MNHEY and CDR2 SVGAGI come from the germline V gene. CDR3 protein: CASRAGTGTDTQYF. The DNA of the CDR3 is TGTGCCAGCAGAGCCGGGACAGGCACAGATACGCAGTATTTT.

The chain employs TRBV5-1 and TRBJ2-7; D unresolved. The V gene's germline CDR1 is SGHRS and CDR2 YFSETQ. The CDR3 spans 16 residues. V lost 6 bases and J 1 base, leaving 20 bases between the germline ends. As DNA, the CDR3 is TGCGCCAGCAAAAGGGAACCCGAGATACTATCCTACGAGCAGTACTTC. This codes for CASKREPEILSYEQYF.

The chain uses TRBV29-1 and TRBJ2-1, with 7 bases that match TRBD2. The CDR3 is made up of 16 amino acids. The germline V gene encodes CDR1 SQVTM and CDR2 ANQGSEA. V lost 0 bases, J lost 13 bases, and 18 bases stayed unmatched. DNA of the CDR3: TGCAGCGTTGAAGAGGGAGGGGCTGCCCCCCAAGAGACCCAGTTCTTC. Protein sequence: CSVEEGGAAPQETQFF.

The chain couples TRBV20-1 to TRBJ2-7; possible D gene TRBD2, 5 bases. Germline V lookup: CDR1 DFQATT, CDR2 SNEGSKA (reference sequence). Between the trimmed V and J ends, which lost 4 bases and 4 bases, there was a span of 14 bases. The length of the CDR3 is 13 residues. CDR3 nucleotide sequence: TGCAGTGCTACCCCCGGGCCGGGATACGAGCAGTACTTC. Amino acid sequence: CSATPGPGYEQYF.

The chain carries TRBV24-1 and TRBJ2-1; 11 bases fit TRBD1. The CDR3 is 16 amino acids. V lost 0 bases, J lost 6 bases, and 3 bases stayed unmatched. CDR1 and CDR2 from the germline V gene are KGHDR and SFDVKD. CDR3 protein: CATSDLAGQGGNEQFF. Written as DNA, the CDR3 is TGTGCCACCAGTGATTTGGCGGGACAGGGGGGCAATGAGCAGTTCTTC.

The chain has TRBV20-1 and TRBJ2-7; D is perhaps TRBD2 (5 bases). The germline gives CDR1 DFQATT, CDR2 SNEGSKA (reference sequence). This CDR3 spans 16 amino acids. V was clipped by 3 bases and J by 0 bases, with 18 bases between them. CDR3 protein: CSASGDTASFSYEQYF. The DNA for the CDR3 is TGCAGTGCTAGTGGGGATACAGCTAGCTTCTCCTACGAGCAGTACTTC.

This clonotype was seen ten or more times. CDR3 residues: CASSLELAGTLYEQYF. The CDR3 DNA sequence: TGTGCCAGCAGCTTAGAGCTAGCGGGAACTCTCTACGAGCAGTACTTC. The rearrangement links TRBV11-2 to TRBJ2-7; 9 bases map to TRBD2. CDR1 is SGHAT and CDR2 is FQNNGV in the germline V gene. The CDR3 spans 16 residues. The V and J ends lost 0 bases and 3 bases, in that order; junction bases with no gene match: 6.

A few counts support this clonotype. The chain is built from TRBV29-1 and TRBJ2-1; D is undetermined. CDR1 SQVTM and CDR2 ANQGSEA come from the germline V gene. The CDR3 is made up of 11 amino acids. Trimming shortened V by 7 bases and J by 10 bases, and 14 bases separated the two germline ends. The CDR3 spells CSASNSGEQFF. The CDR3 DNA reads as TGCAGCGCCTCAAATTCAGGCGAGCAGTTCTTC.

This rearrangement joins TRBV20-1 to TRBJ2-7, with TRBD2 as a possible D gene (7 bases). Germline V lookup: CDR1 DFQATT, CDR2 SNEGSKA (reference sequence). The CDR3 runs 13 residues. Between the trimmed V and J ends, which lost 3 bases and 4 bases, there was a span of 13 bases. The CDR3 DNA reads TGCAGTGCTAGCAAGGGGGGACTATACGAGCAGTACTTC. Its translation is CSASKGGLYEQYF.

This chain uses TRBV3-1 with TRBJ2-7; D is uncertain. The V end was cut by 0 bases, the J end by 7 bases, with 13 bases between. Germline V CDR1 and CDR2: LGHDT, YNNKEL (reference sequence). The CDR3 extends over 14 amino acids. The CDR3 DNA follows: TGTGCCAGCAGCCAAGATGCCCCCCCGCGTGAGCAGTACTTC. Its translation is CASSQDAPPREQYF.

The chain combines TRBV20-1 with TRBJ2-5, with a tentative D call TRBD2 (7 bases). This CDR3 has 14 residues. Germline-derived CDR1 and CDR2 are DFQATT and SNEGSKA (reference sequence). V shed 0 bases and J shed 5 bases, with 13 bases lying between them. CDR3 loop: CSAREGGRVETQYF. The CDR3, as DNA: TGCAGTGCTAGAGAGGGGGGGCGTGTGGAGACCCAGTACTTC.

V usage is TRBV6-1 and J usage is TRBJ2-7, with D possibly being TRBD1 (5 bases). V lost 8 bases and J 6 bases, leaving 11 bases between the germline ends. This CDR3 is 11 amino acids long. Germline CDR1 reads MNHNS; CDR2 reads SASEGT. The CDR3, as DNA: TGTGCCAGCCAGGCAGGGCTCGAGCAGTACTTC. The encoded protein is CASQAGLEQYF.

This clonotype was found a few times. V and J are TRBV25-1 and TRBJ1-1; 7 bases fit TRBD1. Germline assignment: CDR1 MGHDK and CDR2 SYGVNS. The CDR3 is 14 residues long. V was pared by 6 bases and J by 3 bases, with 7 bases of the junction left unmatched. The DNA for the CDR3 is TGTGCCAGCAGACAGACAGGGTTTGACACTGAAGCTTTCTTT. This sequence encodes CASRQTGFDTEAFF. The full variable domain, its missing parts supplied by reference TRBV25-1 and TRBJ1-1, is EADIYQTPRYLVIGTGKKITLECSQTMGHDKMYWYQQDPGMELHLIHYSYGVNSTEKGDLSSESTVSRIRTEHFPLTLESARPSHTSQYLCASRQTGFDTEAFFGQGTRLTVV.

The V gene is TRBV20-1, the J gene TRBJ2-1; perhaps D is TRBD1 or TRBD2 (5 bases each). V was cut by 2 bases and J by 6 bases, with 17 bases left in between. CDR1 is DFQATT and CDR2 is SNEGSKA in the germline V gene (reference sequence). This CDR3 comprises 15 residues. The CDR3 nucleotides read TGCAGTGCTAGATCCCCGGGACGGCCAGGCAATGAGCAGTTCTTC. Translation: CSARSPGRPGNEQFF.

The chain has TRBV4-2 and TRBJ2-3, with TRBD2 matching 9 bases. V trimming: 1 base; J trimming: 3 bases; junction bases outside the gene matches: 5. CDR1 is LGHNA, CDR2 YNFKEQ, per germline. This CDR3 is 16 amino acids long. The CDR3 protein is CASSQVVAGGTDTQYF. CDR3 sequence (DNA): TGTGCCAGCAGCCAAGTCGTGGCGGGAGGGACAGATACGCAGTATTTT.

The chain has TRBV4-2 and TRBJ2-1, with 8 nucleotides matching TRBD2. This CDR3 has 20 residues. The V gene's germline CDR1 is LGHNA and CDR2 YNFKEQ. Trimming cost V 4 bases and J 4 bases; bases outside gene matches: 21. The CDR3 coding sequence is TGTGCCAGCAGCCCCCAAGCGGGGGCTTCTAGTCTAACAATGTACAATGAGCAGTTCTTC. Its translation is CASSPQAGASSLTMYNEQFF.

This chain joins TRBV5-1 and TRBJ2-7, with D tentatively TRBD1 (8 bases). CDR3 length: 15 residues. V dropped 4 bases and J dropped 4 bases, with 18 bases sitting between them. Germline assignment: CDR1 SGHRS and CDR2 YFSETQ. The CDR3: CASSQPTGEGYEQYF. The CDR3 nucleotides read TGCGCCAGCAGCCAACCGACAGGGGAGGGTTACGAGCAGTACTTC.

The V call is TRBV2, the J call TRBJ2-1, with 10 bases that match TRBD1. The CDR3 covers 14 residues. The V gene end was trimmed by 4 bases and the J gene end by 7 bases; junction bases not matched to a gene: 4. Germline CDR1 SNHLY, CDR2 FYNNEI. The CDR3 is CASSGDRGGNEQFF. The CDR3 DNA reads as TGTGCCAGCAGTGGGGACAGGGGTGGGAATGAGCAGTTCTTC. Combining the CDR3 with reference TRBV2 and TRBJ2-1 gives the whole variable domain EPEVTQTPSHQVTQMGQEVILRCVPISNHLYFYWYRQILGQKVEFLVSFYNNEISEKSEIFDDQFSVERPDGSNFTLKIRSTKLEDSAMYFCASSGDRGGNEQFFGPGTRLTVL.